These 16 T cell receptor beta chains were sequenced from one sample in a study of T-cell reconstitution after alpha-beta-depleted transplantation in children. Library preparation (for TCRbeta) was performed with unique molecular identifiers. Via MiXCR, TCRdb re-called the PCR reads, giving one row per CDR3 protein. This sample has around 800,000 distinct CDR3 sequences, with roughly 15% found just once. This sample comprised PBMCs, mostly from graft donor cells, obtained 360 days after TCRalphabeta/CD19-depleted stem cell transplant. The receptors here all came from a male patient aged 10-17 years who had a stem cell transplant for acute lymphoblastic leukemia, so the T cells may come from the graft donor.

This clonotype was detected many times. J is TRBJ2-1 and V is TRBV2; D perhaps matches TRBD2 (6 bases). The V end lost 8 bases, the J end lost 6 bases, and 14 bases lay between the germline ends. CDR3 length: 13 amino acids. Germline CDR1 SNHLY, CDR2 FYNNEI. CDR3 in amino acids: CASHRTTGNEQFF. The CDR3 nucleotides are TGTGCCAGCCATAGGACTACCGGCAATGAGCAGTTCTTC.

This clonotype was picked up many times. This chain joins TRBV3-1 and TRBJ2-1, with unresolved D. The CDR3 length is 17 residues. Germline assignment: CDR1 LGHDT and CDR2 YNNKEL (reference sequence). Between the trimmed V and J ends, which lost 3 bases and 0 bases, there was a span of 15 bases. The CDR3 coding sequence is TGTGCCAGCAGCCACTACGGACGCCCGAGCTCCTACAATGAGCAGTTCTTC. Translation: CASSHYGRPSSYNEQFF.

V is TRBV5-6 and J is TRBJ2-6; D ambiguous. The length of the CDR3 is 14 residues. From germline, CDR1 is SGHDT and CDR2 YYEEEE. The V gene lost 4 bases and the J gene lost 2 bases, with 7 bases spanning the gap. CDR3 nucleotide sequence: TGTGCCAGCAGCCCGACCGCTGGGGCCAACGTCCTGACTTTC. Protein product: CASSPTAGANVLTF.

The chain employs TRBV5-1 and TRBJ2-3; D is possibly TRBD2 (6 bases). CDR3 length: 14 amino acids. Trimming removed 2 bases at V and 7 bases at J, with 14 bases between. From germline, CDR1 is SGHRS and CDR2 YFSETQ. The CDR3 coding sequence is TGCGCCAGCAGCTTAAGTAGCGGCTCTAATACGCAGTATTTT. It is translated as CASSLSSGSNTQYF.

This clonotype has at least ten counts. This chain uses TRBV10-3 with TRBJ2-1; D is possibly TRBD2 (6 bases). V was pared by 3 bases and J by 6 bases, with 15 bases between. Per the germline V gene, CDR1 is ENHRY and CDR2 is SYGVKD. This CDR3 region has 15 residues. The CDR3 loop is CAISEAGGGSNEQFF. In nucleotides, the CDR3 is TGTGCCATCAGTGAAGCGGGCGGAGGGAGCAATGAGCAGTTCTTC.

The V gene is TRBV5-1, the J gene TRBJ1-1, with 9 bases fitting TRBD1. The CDR3 is 15 amino acids. V gave up 4 bases and J gave up 3 bases; unmatched junction bases: 7. Germline V gene lookup returns CDR1 SGHRS and CDR2 YFSETQ. The CDR3 DNA reads TGCGCCAGCAGCCCCGGACGGACAGGGGACACTGAAGCTTTCTTT. Translating gives CASSPGRTGDTEAFF.

The V gene is TRBV5-1, the J gene TRBJ2-7, with D hard to call. The CDR3 runs to 14 residues. V lost 0 bases to trimming and J lost 0 bases, with 7 bases between them. CDR1 is SGHRS and CDR2 is YFSETQ in the germline V gene. The CDR3 protein is CASSLGSASYEQYF. The CDR3 DNA is TGCGCCAGCAGCTTGGGGTCTGCCTCCTACGAGCAGTACTTC.

This clonotype has just a few counts. The chain links TRBV9 to TRBJ2-7; no reliable D call. V was pared by 0 bases and J by 0 bases, with 7 bases between. CDR3 length: 14 residues. CDR1 is SGDLS, CDR2 YYNGEE, per germline. The CDR3 spells CASSVDSISYEQYF. The CDR3 nucleotides read TGTGCCAGCAGCGTAGACAGTATCTCCTACGAGCAGTACTTC.

The chain recombines TRBV5-1 with TRBJ2-5; D perhaps matches TRBD2 (6 bases). Germline values: CDR1 SGHRS, CDR2 YFSETQ. V dropped 6 bases and J dropped 5 bases, with 11 bases sitting between them. CDR3 length: 12 residues. CDR3 sequence: CASILGGETQYF. CDR3 nucleotides: TGCGCCAGCATCTTAGGAGGGGAGACCCAGTACTTC. Looking up the rest from reference TRBV5-1 and TRBJ2-5 gives the full variable domain: KAGVTQTPRYLIKTRGQQVTLSCSPISGHRSVSWYQQTPGQGLQFLFEYFSETQRNKGNFPGRFSGRQFSNSRSEMNVSTLELGDSALYLCASILGGETQYFGPGTRLLVL.

The chain carries TRBV5-1 and TRBJ2-7; 10 bases are a match to TRBD2. Unmatched junction bases numbered 4, after V lost 0 bases and J lost 4 bases. Germline-derived CDR1 and CDR2 are SGHRS and YFSETQ. The CDR3 covers 15 residues. CDR3: CASSLVLAGRYEQYF. Written as DNA, the CDR3 is TGCGCCAGCAGCTTGGTACTAGCGGGAAGGTACGAGCAGTACTTC.

This clonotype was found a few times. The chain is built from TRBV29-1 and TRBJ2-3; D might be TRBD2 (5 bases). CDR1 is SQVTM and CDR2 is ANQGSEA in the germline V gene. There are 13 residues in the CDR3. V lost 5 bases to trimming and J lost 4 bases, with 13 bases between them. The CDR3 DNA follows: TGCAGCGTTTTACTAGGCGATTCAGATACGCAGTATTTT. It yields the protein CSVLLGDSDTQYF.

This chain joins TRBV20-1 and TRBJ2-7; either TRBD1 or TRBD2 may fit D (5 bases each). Germline CDR1 DFQATT, CDR2 SNEGSKA (reference sequence). The CDR3 is 14 residues long. Trimming stripped 1 base from V and 5 bases from J, with 15 bases between. CDR3 sequence (DNA): TGCAGTGCTAGAGTTCAGGCAGGGACCCACGAGCAGTACTTC. Translation gives CSARVQAGTHEQYF.

The rearrangement joins TRBV5-4 to TRBJ2-1; unclear D gene. This CDR3 region has 13 residues. Trimming left V 5 bases short and J 7 bases short, with 13 bases between. From germline, CDR1 is SGHNT and CDR2 YYREEE (reference sequence). The CDR3: CASRAAPVNEQFF. In nucleotides, the CDR3 is TGTGCCAGCAGGGCGGCCCCTGTTAATGAGCAGTTCTTC.

The chain recombines TRBV20-1 with TRBJ2-4; TRBD2 aligns across 7 bases. CDR1 is DFQATT and CDR2 is SNEGSKA in the germline V gene (reference sequence). V was pared by 6 bases and J by 0 bases, with 5 bases of the junction left unmatched. The CDR3 runs to 14 residues. In DNA form, the CDR3 reads TGCAGTGCCTTCAGCGGGGAAGCCAAAAACATTCAGTACTTC. It specifies CSAFSGEAKNIQYF.

The chain recombines TRBV7-8 with TRBJ2-1; the match to TRBD2 covers 8 bases. This CDR3 is 15 amino acids long. Trimming took 0 bases from V and 7 from J; bases not matched to a gene: 5. CDR1 is SGHVS, CDR2 FQNEAQ, per germline. This CDR3 is CASSLAGTRRNEQFF. In DNA, the CDR3 is TGTGCCAGCAGCTTAGCTGGGACTAGGAGGAATGAGCAGTTCTTC.

Many counts were recorded for this clonotype. The chain uses TRBV20-1 and TRBJ2-1, with 7 bases matching TRBD1. CDR3 length equals 12 residues. V lost 1 base to trimming and J lost 8 bases; unmatched junction nucleotides: 2. The germline V gene has CDR1 DFQATT and CDR2 SNEGSKA (reference sequence). The CDR3 here is CSARVGGHEQFF. The CDR3, as DNA: TGCAGTGCTAGAGTAGGGGGCCATGAGCAGTTCTTC.